What follows describes a single T cell receptor (beta chain). Its antigen is undetermined. This sample stems from a study of vaccination and CD4 T cells after COVID-19. The study's findings and limits: From a median of about 21 to 38, SARS-CoV-2-reactive clonotypes increased, though not significantly.

CDR1 and CDR2 (germline): KGHDR, SFDVKD. The CDR3 sequence is 18 residues long. Trimming removed 1 base at V and 2 bases at J, with 19 bases between. Treatment described: roughly 10-day PBMC culture with coronavirus spike peptide pools or control peptides (ViraFEST assay). One should note that the unexposed donor's CD4+ T cells were collected before the COVID-19 pandemic (2011-2018). Contingent on cell availability, unexposed-donor CD4+ T cells were interrogated with SARS-CoV-2 S/N and four cold-coronavirus spikes. Sequencing of DNA taken from cultured CD4+ T cells relied on the Oncomine TCR Beta short-read assay. TCRdb processed the PCR reads anew with MiXCR; each CDR3 protein has one entry. The data show 4,000 or so distinct CDR3 sequences, with roughly three fifths seen just once and around 29% held by the top ten.

This rearrangement joins TRBV24-1 to TRBJ1-2; D perhaps matches TRBD1 (5 bases). The clonotype comes from a human donor in good health. Specimen: CD4+ T cells from blood, cultured in vitro. CDR3 residues: CATSDLPPDSYRNYGYTF. CDR3 in DNA: TGTGCCACCAGTGATTTACCCCCCGACAGTTACCGAAACTATGGCTACACCTTC.